This T cell receptor (beta chain) was documented in a study of blood T cells in healthy people across ages. Overall study findings and caveats: Getting older went along with TCR beta diversity per million T cells dropping roughly linearly.

It was with a sample-barcoded 5' primer and a J-beta primer mix that a second PCR of about 6 to 11 cycles was run. Researchers report that each sample yielded at least 2.5 million CDR3-containing paired-end reads. TCRdb re-analysed the 5' RACE reads in MiXCR, keeping a single row per CDR3 protein. The table includes 750,000 to 950,000 distinct CDR3 sequences, about 53% detected once. This CDR3 contains 14 residues. Trimming took 4 bases from V and 3 from J; bases not matched to a gene: 5. Germline lookup yields CDR1 PRHDT and CDR2 FYEKMQ (reference sequence). Every participating donor contributed around 9.5 milliliters of peripheral blood through a draw. The total RNA that was extracted per sample amounted to at least 5.5 micrograms. A remark on this clonotype: Its antigen is unidentified.

Input material: blood. The receptor comes from a man of 80 years or more in good health. The chain joins TRBV13 to TRBJ2-7, with TRBD2 identical over 8 bases. CDR3 residues: CASSSPGLDYEQYF. CDR3 nucleotides: TGTGCCAGCAGCTCCCCGGGACTAGACTACGAGCAGTACTTC. Drawing the rest from reference TRBV13 and TRBJ2-7, the complete variable domain is AAGVIQSPRHLIKEKRETATLKCYPIPRHDTVYWYQQGPGQDPQFLISFYEKMQSDKGSIPDRFSAQQFSDYHSELNMSSLELGDSALYFCASSSPGLDYEQYFGPGTRLTVT.